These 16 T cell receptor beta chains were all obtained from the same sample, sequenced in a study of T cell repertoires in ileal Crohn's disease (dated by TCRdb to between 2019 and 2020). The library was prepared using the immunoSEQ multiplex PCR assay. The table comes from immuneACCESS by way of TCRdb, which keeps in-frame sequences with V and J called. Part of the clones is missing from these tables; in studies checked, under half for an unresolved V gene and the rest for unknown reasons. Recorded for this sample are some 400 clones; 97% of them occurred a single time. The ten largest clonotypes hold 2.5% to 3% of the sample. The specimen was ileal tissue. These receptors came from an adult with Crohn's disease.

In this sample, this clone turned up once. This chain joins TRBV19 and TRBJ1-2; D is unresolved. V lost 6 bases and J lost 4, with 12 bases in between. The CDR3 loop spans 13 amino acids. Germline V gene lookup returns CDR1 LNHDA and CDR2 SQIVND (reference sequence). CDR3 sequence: CASRSAGGYGYTF. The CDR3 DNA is TGTGCCAGTAGGTCGGCCGGAGGCTATGGCTACACCTTC.

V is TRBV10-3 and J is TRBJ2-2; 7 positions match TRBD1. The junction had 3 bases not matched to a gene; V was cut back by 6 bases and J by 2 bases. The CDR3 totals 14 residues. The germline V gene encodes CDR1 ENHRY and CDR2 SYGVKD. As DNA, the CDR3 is TGTGCCATCAGGGGGACAGCTAACACCGGGGAGCTGTTTTTT. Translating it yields CAIRGTANTGELFF.

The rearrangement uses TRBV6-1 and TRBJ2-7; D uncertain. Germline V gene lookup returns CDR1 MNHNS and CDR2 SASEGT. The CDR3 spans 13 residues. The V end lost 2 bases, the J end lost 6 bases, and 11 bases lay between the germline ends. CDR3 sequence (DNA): TGTGCCAGCAGTGAACGGTTACTTCTCGAGCAGTACTTC. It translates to CASSERLLLEQYF.

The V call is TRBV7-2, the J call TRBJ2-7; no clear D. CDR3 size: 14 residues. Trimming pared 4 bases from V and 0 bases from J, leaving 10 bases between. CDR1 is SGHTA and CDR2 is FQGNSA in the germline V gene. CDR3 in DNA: TGTGCCAGCAGCTCAACCATGGCCTCCTACGAGCAGTACTTC. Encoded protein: CASSSTMASYEQYF.

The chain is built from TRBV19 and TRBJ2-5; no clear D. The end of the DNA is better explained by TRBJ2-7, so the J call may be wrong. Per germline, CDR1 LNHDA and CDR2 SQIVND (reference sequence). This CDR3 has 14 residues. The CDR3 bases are TGTGCCAGTAGTATAGCCCATAACAGCTACGAGCAGTACTTC. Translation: CASSIAHNSYEQYF.

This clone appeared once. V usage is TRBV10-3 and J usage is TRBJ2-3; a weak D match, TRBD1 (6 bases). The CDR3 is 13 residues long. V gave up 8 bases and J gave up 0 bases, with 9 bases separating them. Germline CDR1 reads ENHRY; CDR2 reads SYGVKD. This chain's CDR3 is CAILQGSTDTQYF. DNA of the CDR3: TGTGCCATCTTGCAGGGGAGCACAGATACGCAGTATTTT.

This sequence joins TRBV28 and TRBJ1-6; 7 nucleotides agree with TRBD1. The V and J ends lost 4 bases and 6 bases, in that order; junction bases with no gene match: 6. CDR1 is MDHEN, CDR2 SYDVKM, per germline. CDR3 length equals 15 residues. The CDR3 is CASSSTDRANSPLHF. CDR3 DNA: TGTGCCAGCAGTTCTACAGACAGGGCTAATTCACCCCTCCACTTT.

CDR3 residues: CSGDTSYEQYF. CDR3 sequence (DNA): TGCAGTGGCGACACCTCCTACGAGCAGTACTTC. The chain combines TRBV20-1 with TRBJ2-7, with no clear D. CDR3 size: 11 residues. Germline V gene sequence: CDR1 DFQATT, CDR2 SNEGSKA (reference sequence). Deletions cut 7 bases from V and 0 bases from J, with 7 bases between.

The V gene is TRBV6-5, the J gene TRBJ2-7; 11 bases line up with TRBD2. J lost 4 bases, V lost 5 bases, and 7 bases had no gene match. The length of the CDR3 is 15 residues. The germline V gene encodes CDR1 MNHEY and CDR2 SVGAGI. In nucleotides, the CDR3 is TGTGCCAGCAGTCCTAGCGGGAGGCCACTTTACGAGCAGTACTTC. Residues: CASSPSGRPLYEQYF.

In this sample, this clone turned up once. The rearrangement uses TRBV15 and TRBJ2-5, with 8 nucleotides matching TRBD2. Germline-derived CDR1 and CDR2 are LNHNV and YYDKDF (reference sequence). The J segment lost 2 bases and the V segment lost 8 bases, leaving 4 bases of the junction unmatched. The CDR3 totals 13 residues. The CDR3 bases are TGTGCCACCGGTGCGGGGGGACAAGAGACCCAGTACTTC. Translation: CATGAGGQETQYF.

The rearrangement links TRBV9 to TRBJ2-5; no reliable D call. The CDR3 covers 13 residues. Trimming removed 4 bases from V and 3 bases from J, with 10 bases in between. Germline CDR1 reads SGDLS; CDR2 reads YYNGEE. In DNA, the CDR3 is TGTGCCAGCAGCAGGAGCCACAAAGAGACCCAGTACTTC. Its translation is CASSRSHKETQYF.

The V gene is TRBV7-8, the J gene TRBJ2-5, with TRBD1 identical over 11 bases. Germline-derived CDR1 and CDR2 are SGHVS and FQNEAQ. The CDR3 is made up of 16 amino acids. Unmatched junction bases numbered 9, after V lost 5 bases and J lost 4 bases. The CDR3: CASSPFPGTGGETQYF. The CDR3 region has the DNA TGTGCCAGCAGCCCATTTCCCGGGACAGGGGGAGAGACCCAGTACTTC.

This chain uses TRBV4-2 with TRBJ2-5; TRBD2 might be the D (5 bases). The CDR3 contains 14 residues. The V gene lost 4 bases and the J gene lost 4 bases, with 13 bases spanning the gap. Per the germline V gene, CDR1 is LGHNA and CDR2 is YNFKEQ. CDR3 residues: CASSPDGRGETQYF. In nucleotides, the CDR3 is TGTGCCAGCAGCCCGGACGGACGGGGAGAGACCCAGTACTTC.

This CDR3 reads CASSPDLLAGGTGELFF. Here the CDR3 DNA reads TGTGCCAGCAGCCCGGACCTACTAGCGGGGGGGACCGGGGAGCTGTTTTTT. The gene calls are TRBV5-4 and TRBJ2-2, with TRBD2 matching 13 bases. This CDR3 is built from 17 residues. V was clipped by 4 bases and J by 5 bases; unmatched bases: 8. In germline, CDR1 is SGHNT, CDR2 YYREEE (reference sequence).

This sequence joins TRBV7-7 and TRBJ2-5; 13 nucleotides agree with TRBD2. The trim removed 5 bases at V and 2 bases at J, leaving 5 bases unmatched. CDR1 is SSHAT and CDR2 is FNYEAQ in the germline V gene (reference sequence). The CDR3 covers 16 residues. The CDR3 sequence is CASSPRLAGGQETQYF. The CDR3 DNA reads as TGTGCCAGCAGCCCCCGACTAGCGGGGGGACAAGAGACCCAGTACTTC.

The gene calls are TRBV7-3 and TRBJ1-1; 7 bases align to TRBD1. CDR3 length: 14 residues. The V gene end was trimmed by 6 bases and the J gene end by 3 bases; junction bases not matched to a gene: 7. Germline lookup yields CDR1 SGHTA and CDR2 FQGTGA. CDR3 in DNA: TGTGCCAGCAGTCTGACAGGGCCGGACACTGAAGCTTTCTTT. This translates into CASSLTGPDTEAFF.